This T cell receptor beta chain was observed in a study of cytomegalovirus exposure and HLA in healthy donors. Remarks on this clone: No antigen is known for it.

General study results and limits: When analyzed later, the rates of TCR association showed variation by HLA locus, with DRB1 the most and HLA-C the fewest. Reported performance of the classifier showed diagnosis of cytomegalovirus status with high specificity and sensitivity.

CDR1 and CDR2 from the germline V gene are LNHDA and SQIVND (reference sequence). V was pared by 7 bases and J by 1 base, with 6 bases of the junction left unmatched. CDR3 length: 15 amino acids. Use of 60 Vbeta and 13 Jbeta primers characterized the PCR. Authors' analysis steps: Around 80 million unique TCR beta chains, roughly 11 million of them shared, were counted by a later analysis. The method was immunoSEQ multiplex PCR; TCRdb's version includes in-frame clones alone and lacks a portion of them. Clone size and the V and J calls come from that table; the DNA yielded D and trimming. The sample table includes around 75,000 clones.

The chain uses TRBV19 and TRBJ2-3; 9 bases match TRBD2. The TCR sequence derives from a woman aged 55-70 years in good health and CMV-seronegative. Material for sequencing was PBMCs. CDR3 in DNA: TGTGCCAGTACATACATAGCGGGAGGCACAGATACGCAGTATTTT. Translation gives CASTYIAGGTDTQYF.